Listed below are T cell receptor beta chains from one sample, sequenced in a study of tumor and adjacent non-tumor tissue in lung cancer. Via MiXCR, TCRdb re-called the multiplex PCR reads, giving one row per CDR3 protein. The data contain over 130,000 distinct CDR3 sequences, approximately 70% of them singletons. Sequencing was carried out using lung tumor tissue. The receptors shown here come from a man aged 60-69 years with small cell lung cancer. Each CDR3 is given with its conserved first and last residue. A D gene is named only where the DNA matches it firmly. A clone size is listed for some rows: how often the clone was seen (once, few, many), or a class if it is expanded.

many	TRBV28	.	TRBJ2-3	TGTGCCAGCAGCGAACCCAGCACAGATACGCAGTATTTT	CASSEPSTDTQYF
few	TRBV5-4	TRBD1	TRBJ1-5	TGTGCCAGCAGCTTTGACAGGGATCAGCCCCAGCATTTT	CASSFDRDQPQHF
.	TRBV7-9	TRBD2	TRBJ2-2	TGTGCCAGCAGCTTAGAAACGGGAGGATCAACCGGGGAGCTGTTTTTT	CASSLETGGSTGELFF
.	TRBV12-3/TRBV12-4	.	TRBJ2-7	TGTGCCACCAGTTCCCTCCTAGGGGGGAGTAAGCAGTACTTC	CATSSLLGGSKQYF
.	TRBV29-1	TRBD2	TRBJ2-5	TGCAGCGTTCCTTTTAGCGGGATTCGAGGGACCCAGTACTTC	CSVPFSGIRGTQYF
.	TRBV6-6	TRBD1	TRBJ2-7	TGTGCCATCACTACGACAGGGCTCGAGCAGTACTTC	CAITTTGLEQYF
.	TRBV20-1	TRBD2	TRBJ2-1	TGCAGTGCTAGACCAGCGGGAAGGAGTAATGAGCAGTTCTTC	CSARPAGRSNEQFF
.	TRBV28	.	TRBJ1-4	TGTGCCAGCAGAGCAGGGAGCGAAAAACTGTTTTTT	CASRAGSEKLFF
.	TRBV7-9	.	TRBJ1-3	TGTGCCAGCAGCCTAGGGGTTGGCTCTGGTAACACCATATATTTT	CASSLGVGSGNTIYF
.	TRBV7-3	.	TRBJ2-3	TGTGCCAGCAGCTTGGACCCAGGGACAGATACGCAGTATTTT	CASSLDPGTDTQYF
.	TRBV6-1	.	TRBJ2-1	TGTGCCAGCAGTGATGTGCCACCAGTCTCGGGCGATGAGCTGTTCTTC	CASSDVPPVSGDELFF
.	TRBV20-1	.	TRBJ2-2	TGCAGTGCTGTTAGCGTGAGGGTAGACGGGGAGCTGTTTTTT	CSAVSVRVDGELFF
.	TRBV6-6	TRBD2	TRBJ2-3	TGTGCCAGCAGTAGGACCGGGCGAGCGGGAGGACCGGAAGATACGCAGTATTTT	CASSRTGRAGGPEDTQYF
.	TRBV11-1	TRBD1	TRBJ1-6	TGTGCCAGCAGCCATGACGACCAGGGGGCACCCCTCCACTTT	CASSHDDQGAPLHF
.	TRBV29-1	.	TRBJ1-1	TGCAGTGTTGATCAGGGGATAAACACTGAAGTTTTCTTT	CSVDQGINTEVFF
.	TRBV20-1	TRBD1	TRBJ1-6	TGTAGTACTAGAGATCAGACAGGGATTTCACCCCTCCACTTT	CSTRDQTGISPLHF
.	TRBV7-9	.	TRBJ2-5	TGTGCCAGCAGCTTAGACCTAGGATCCCAAGAGACCCAGTACTTC	CASSLDLGSQETQYF